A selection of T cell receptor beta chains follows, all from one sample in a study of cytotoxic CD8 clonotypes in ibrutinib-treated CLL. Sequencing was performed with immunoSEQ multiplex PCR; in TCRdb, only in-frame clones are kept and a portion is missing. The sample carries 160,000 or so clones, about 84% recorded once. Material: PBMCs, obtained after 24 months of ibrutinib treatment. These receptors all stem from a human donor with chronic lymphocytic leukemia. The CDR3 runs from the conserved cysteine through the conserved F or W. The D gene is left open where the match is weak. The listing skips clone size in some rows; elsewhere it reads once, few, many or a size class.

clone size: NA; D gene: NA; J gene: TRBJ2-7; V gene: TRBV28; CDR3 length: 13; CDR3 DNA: TGTGCCAGCAGTGAACAGGGACTGCAAGGGCAGTACTTC; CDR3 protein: CASSEQGLQGQYF
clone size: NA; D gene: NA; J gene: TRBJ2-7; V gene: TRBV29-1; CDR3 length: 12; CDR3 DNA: TGCAGCGTTGGGGCATACTCCTACGAGCAGTACTTC; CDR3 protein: CSVGAYSYEQYF
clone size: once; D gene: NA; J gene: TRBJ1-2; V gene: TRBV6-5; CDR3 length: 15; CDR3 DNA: TGTGCCAGCAGTTACTCCGCGGGGTACGACTATGGCTACACCTTC; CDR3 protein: CASSYSAGYDYGYTF
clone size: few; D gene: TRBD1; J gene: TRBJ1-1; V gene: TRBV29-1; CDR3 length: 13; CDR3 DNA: TGCAGCGCGTATCCCGGGACAGGGATTGAAGCTTTCTTT; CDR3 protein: CSAYPGTGIEAFF
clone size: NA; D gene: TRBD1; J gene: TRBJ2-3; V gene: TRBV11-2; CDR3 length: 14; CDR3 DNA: TGTGCCAGCAGCATTGGTCCCGGGACAGGGACGCAGTATTTT; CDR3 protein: CASSIGPGTGTQYF
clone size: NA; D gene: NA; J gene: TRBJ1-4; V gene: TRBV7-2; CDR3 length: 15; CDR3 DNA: TGTGCCAGCAGCCTAACGGTGGCAACTAATGAAAAACTGTTTTTT; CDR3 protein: CASSLTVATNEKLFF
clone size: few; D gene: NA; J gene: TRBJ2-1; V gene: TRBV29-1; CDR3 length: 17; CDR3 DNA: TGCAGCGTTGAACTGAAGCGGACCCTCCAGGTTTTAGGTGAGCAGTTCTTC; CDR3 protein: CSVELKRTLQVLGEQFF
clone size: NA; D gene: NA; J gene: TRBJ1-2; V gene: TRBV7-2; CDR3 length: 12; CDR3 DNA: TGTGCCAGCAGCTTAGGTGGCTATGGCTACACCTTC; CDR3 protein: CASSLGGYGYTF
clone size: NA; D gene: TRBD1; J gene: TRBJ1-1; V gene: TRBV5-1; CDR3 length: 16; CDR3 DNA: TGCGCCAGCAGAAAGGGACAGGGGCGGACGAACACTGAAGCTTTCTTT; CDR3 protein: CASRKGQGRTNTEAFF
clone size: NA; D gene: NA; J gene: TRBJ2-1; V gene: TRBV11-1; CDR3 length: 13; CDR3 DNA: TGTGCCAGCAGCTTAACCGATAACGGGGAGCAGTTCTTC; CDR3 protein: CASSLTDNGEQFF
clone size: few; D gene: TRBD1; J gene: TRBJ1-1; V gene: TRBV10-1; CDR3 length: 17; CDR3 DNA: TGCGCCAGCAGTGCGGGACAGGGGGCGCGTCGGTTTACTGAAGCTTTCTTT; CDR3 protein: CASSAGQGARRFTEAFF
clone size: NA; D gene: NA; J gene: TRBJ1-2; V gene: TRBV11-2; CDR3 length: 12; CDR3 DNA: TGTGCCAGCAGCTTTTTAGGGGAGGGCTACACCTTC; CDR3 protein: CASSFLGEGYTF
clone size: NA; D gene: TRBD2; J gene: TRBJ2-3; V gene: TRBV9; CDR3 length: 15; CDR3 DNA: TGTGCCAGCAGCGCAGAGGGACTAGCCGCAGATACGCAGTATTTT; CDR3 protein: CASSAEGLAADTQYF
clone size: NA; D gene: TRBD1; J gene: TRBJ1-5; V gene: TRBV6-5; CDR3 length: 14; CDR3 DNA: TGTGCCAGCAGTTGGGGACAGAGCAATCAGCCCCAGCATTTT; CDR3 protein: CASSWGQSNQPQHF
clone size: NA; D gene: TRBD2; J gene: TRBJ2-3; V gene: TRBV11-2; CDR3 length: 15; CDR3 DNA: TGTGCCAGCAGCCCGGCAAGGGGAGGGACAGATACGCAGTATTTT; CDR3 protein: CASSPARGGTDTQYF
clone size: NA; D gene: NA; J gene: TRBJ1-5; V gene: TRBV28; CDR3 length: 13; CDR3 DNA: TGTGCCAGCAGCCCCTCATCCCATAAGCCCCAGCATTTT; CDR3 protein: CASSPSSHKPQHF
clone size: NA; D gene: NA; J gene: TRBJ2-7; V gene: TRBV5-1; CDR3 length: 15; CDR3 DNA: TGCGCCAGCAGCTTGGGGGCAGGGAGCTCCTACGAGCAGTACTTC; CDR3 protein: CASSLGAGSSYEQYF
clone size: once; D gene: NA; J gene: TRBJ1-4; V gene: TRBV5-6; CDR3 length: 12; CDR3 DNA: TGTGCCAGCAGCTTGGTGGTTGAAAAACTGTTTTTT; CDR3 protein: CASSLVVEKLFF
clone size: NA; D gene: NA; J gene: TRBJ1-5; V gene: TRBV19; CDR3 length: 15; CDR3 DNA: TGTGCCAGTAGTATAGAGGGGCGAGGGTTTCAGCCCCAGCATTTT; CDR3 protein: CASSIEGRGFQPQHF
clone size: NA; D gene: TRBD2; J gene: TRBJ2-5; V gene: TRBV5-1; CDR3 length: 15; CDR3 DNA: TGCGCCAGCAGCTTAACCGGGACTAGCGCGTGGACCCAGTACTTC; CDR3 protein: CASSLTGTSAWTQYF
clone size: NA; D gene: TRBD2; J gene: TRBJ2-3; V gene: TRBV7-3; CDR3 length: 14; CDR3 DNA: TGTGCCAGCAGCCAACGGGGGGATGTAGATACGCAGTATTTT; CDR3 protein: CASSQRGDVDTQYF
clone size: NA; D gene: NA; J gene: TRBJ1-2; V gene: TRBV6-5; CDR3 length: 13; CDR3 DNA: TGTGCCAGCAGCCGGGACACTTCGGGAGGCTACACCTTC; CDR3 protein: CASSRDTSGGYTF
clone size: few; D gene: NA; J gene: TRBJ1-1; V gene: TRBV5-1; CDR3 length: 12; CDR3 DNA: TGCGCCAGCACTATGGGGGGTGCTGAAGCTTTCTTT; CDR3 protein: CASTMGGAEAFF
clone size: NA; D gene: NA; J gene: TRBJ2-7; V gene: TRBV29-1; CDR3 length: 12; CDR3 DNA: TGCAGCACCCGCGGGGCCTCCTACGAGCAGTACTTC; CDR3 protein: CSTRGASYEQYF
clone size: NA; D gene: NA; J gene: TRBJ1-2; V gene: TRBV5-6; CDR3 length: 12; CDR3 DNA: TGTGCCAGCAACTACGTCGCGTCTGGCTACACCTTC; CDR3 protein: CASNYVASGYTF
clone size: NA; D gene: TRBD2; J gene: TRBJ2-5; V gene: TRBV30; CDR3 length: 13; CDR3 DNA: TGTGCCTGGAATCTAGCGGGGGAGGAGACCCAGTACTTC; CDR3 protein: CAWNLAGEETQYF
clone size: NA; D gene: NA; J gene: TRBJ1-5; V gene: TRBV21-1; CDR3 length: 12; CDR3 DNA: TGTGCCAGCAGCAACCGGGACGGGGCCCAGCATTTT; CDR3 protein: CASSNRDGAQHF
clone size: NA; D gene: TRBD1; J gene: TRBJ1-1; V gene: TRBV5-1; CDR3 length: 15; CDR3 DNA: TGCGCCAGCAGCTTGGTTCGGGACAGGGTGACTGAAGCTTTCTTT; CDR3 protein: CASSLVRDRVTEAFF
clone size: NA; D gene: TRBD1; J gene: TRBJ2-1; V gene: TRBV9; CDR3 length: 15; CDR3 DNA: TGTGCCAGCAGCCCGTCCGGGACAGGCCCCTATGAGCAGTTCTTC; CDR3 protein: CASSPSGTGPYEQFF
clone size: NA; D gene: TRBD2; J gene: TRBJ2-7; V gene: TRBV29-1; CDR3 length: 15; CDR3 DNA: TGCAGCGTTGAACTAGCGGGCCGGGTTCCGTACGAGCAGTACTTC; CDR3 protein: CSVELAGRVPYEQYF
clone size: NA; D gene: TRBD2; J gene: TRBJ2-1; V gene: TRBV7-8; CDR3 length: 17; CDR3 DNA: TGTGCCAGCAGCTTAGCCTCTCGGGCTAGCGGTCGACGGGAGCAGTTCTTC; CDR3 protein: CASSLASRASGRREQFF
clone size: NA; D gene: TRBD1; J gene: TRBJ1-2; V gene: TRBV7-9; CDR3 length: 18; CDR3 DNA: TGTGCCAGCAGCTTAGCGCTGGGACAGGGGGCTTCTAACTATGGCTACACCTTC; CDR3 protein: CASSLALGQGASNYGYTF
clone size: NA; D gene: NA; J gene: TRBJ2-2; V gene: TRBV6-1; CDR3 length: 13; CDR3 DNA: TGTGCCAGCAACAGGGTCAACACCGGGGAGCTGTTTTTT; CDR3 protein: CASNRVNTGELFF
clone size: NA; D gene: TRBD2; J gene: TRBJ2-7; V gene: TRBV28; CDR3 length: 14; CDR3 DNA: TGTGCCAGCAGCTCGCGGGAGGAATCCTACGAGCAGTACTTC; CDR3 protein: CASSSREESYEQYF
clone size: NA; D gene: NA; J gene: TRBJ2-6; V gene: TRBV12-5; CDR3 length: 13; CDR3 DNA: TGTGCTAGTGGTTTGTCTGGGGCCAACGTCCTGACTTTC; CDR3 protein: CASGLSGANVLTF
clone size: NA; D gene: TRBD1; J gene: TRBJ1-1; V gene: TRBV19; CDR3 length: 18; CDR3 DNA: TGTGCCAGTAGCACAACGTGGGACAGGGGATATTTGAACACTGAAGCTTTCTTT; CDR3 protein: CASSTTWDRGYLNTEAFF
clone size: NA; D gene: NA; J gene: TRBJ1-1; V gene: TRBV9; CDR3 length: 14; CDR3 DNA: TGTGCCAGCAGCGTAGAGTTAGGGGCTCGGGTTGCTTTCTTT; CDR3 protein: CASSVELGARVAFF
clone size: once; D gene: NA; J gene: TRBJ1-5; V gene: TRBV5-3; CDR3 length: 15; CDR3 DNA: TGTGCCACCCCAGACGGACGGAATAGCAATCAGCCCCAGCATTTT; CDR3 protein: CATPDGRNSNQPQHF
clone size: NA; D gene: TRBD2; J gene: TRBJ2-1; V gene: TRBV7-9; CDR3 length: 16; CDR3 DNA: TGTGCCAGCAGACAAGAGGGACTAGCGGGAGTCAGTGAGCAGTTCTTC; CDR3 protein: CASRQEGLAGVSEQFF
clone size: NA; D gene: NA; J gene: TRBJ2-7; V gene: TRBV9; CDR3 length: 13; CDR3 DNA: TGTGCCAGCAGCGGCGAGACAGGTTCCGAGCAGTACTTC; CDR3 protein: CASSGETGSEQYF
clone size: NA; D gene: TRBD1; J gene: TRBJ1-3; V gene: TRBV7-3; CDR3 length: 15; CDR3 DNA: TGTGCCAGCAGCTTAACGACAGGGGCTGGAAACACCATATATTTT; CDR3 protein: CASSLTTGAGNTIYF
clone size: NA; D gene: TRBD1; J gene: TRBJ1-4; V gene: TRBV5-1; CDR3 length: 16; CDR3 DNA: TGCGCCAGCAGCTTGGAACCTACAGGGGTGGATGAAAAACTGTTTTTT; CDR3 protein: CASSLEPTGVDEKLFF
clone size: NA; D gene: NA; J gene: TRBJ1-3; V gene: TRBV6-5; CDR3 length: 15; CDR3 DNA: TGTGCCAGCAGTTTTACCAGGGAACCTGGAAACACCATATATTTT; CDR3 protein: CASSFTREPGNTIYF
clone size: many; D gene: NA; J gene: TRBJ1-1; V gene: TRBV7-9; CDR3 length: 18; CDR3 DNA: TGTGCCAGCAGCTTAGAGGTTTTCGGCAGCGTCCTTGAAGGAGAAGCTTTCTTT; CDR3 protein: CASSLEVFGSVLEGEAFF
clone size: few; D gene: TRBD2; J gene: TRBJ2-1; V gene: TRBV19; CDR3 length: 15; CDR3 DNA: TGTGCCAGTAAGGGTCTAAGCGGGAGATACAATGAGCAGTTCTTC; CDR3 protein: CASKGLSGRYNEQFF
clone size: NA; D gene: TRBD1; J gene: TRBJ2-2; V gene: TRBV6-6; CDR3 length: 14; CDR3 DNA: TGTGCCAGCACCTGGACAGGTTACACCGGGGAGCTGTTTTTT; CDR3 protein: CASTWTGYTGELFF
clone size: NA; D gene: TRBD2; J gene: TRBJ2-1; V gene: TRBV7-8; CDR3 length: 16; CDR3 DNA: TGTGCCAGCAGCTTGTATGCTAGCGGGGTCTACAATGAGCAGTTCTTC; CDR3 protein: CASSLYASGVYNEQFF
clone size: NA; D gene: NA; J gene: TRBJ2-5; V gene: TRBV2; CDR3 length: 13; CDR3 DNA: TGTGCCAGCAGAGGGGCCGCAGGGGAGACCCAGTACTTC; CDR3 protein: CASRGAAGETQYF
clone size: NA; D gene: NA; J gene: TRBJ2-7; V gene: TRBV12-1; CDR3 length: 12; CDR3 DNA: TGTGCCAGCAGCGCGATGGCCTACGAGCAGTACTTC; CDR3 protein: CASSAMAYEQYF